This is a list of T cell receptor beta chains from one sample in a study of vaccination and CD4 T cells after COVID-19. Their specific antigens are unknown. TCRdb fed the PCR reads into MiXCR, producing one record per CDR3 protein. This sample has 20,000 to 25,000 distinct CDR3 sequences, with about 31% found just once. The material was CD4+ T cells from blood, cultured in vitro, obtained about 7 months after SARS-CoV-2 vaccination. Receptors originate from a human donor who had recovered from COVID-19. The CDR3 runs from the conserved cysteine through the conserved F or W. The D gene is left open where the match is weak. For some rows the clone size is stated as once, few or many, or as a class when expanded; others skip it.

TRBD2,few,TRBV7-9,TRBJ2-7,CASSRGGASYEQYF,TGTGCCAGCAGTCGCGGGGGGGCCTCCTACGAGCAGTACTTC
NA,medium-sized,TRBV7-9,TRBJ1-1,CASSSRADGPEAFF,TGTGCCAGCAGTTCACGAGCGGACGGCCCTGAAGCTTTCTTT
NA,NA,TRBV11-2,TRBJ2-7,CASSYEQGQYF,TGTGCCAGCAGCTACGAACAGGGGCAGTACTTC
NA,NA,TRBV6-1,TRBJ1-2,CASRGGAVKFRYGYTF,TGTGCCAGCAGGGGGGGGGCAGTGAAATTCCGCTATGGCTACACCTTC
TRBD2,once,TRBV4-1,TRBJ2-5,CASSHIAGGRQETQYF,TGCGCCAGCAGCCACATAGCGGGGGGGCGACAAGAGACCCAGTACTTC
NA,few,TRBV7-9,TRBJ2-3,CASSLSYSDTQYF,TGTGCCAGCAGCCTATCATATTCAGATACGCAGTATTTT
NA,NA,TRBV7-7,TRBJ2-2,CASSATGTGELFF,TGTGCTAGCAGCGCAACAGGGACCGGGGAGCTGTTTTTT
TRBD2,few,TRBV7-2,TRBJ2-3,CASSSPKTSPDTQYF,TGTGCCAGCAGCTCGCCTAAGACTAGCCCAGATACGCAGTATTTT
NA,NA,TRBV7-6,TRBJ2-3,CASSLRASRSEATDTQYF,TGTGCCAGCAGCTTAAGGGCAAGTAGGTCTGAGGCCACAGATACGCAGTATTTT
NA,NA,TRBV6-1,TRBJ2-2,CASSPWNTGELFF,TGTGCCAGCAGTCCATGGAACACCGGGGAGCTGTTTTTT
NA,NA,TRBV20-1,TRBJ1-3,CSARDPRQALNGNTIYF,TGCAGTGCTAGAGATCCCCGACAGGCCCTAAATGGAAACACCATATATTTT
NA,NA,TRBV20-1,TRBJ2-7,CSAIAGTATYEQYF,TGCAGTGCTATCGCCGGGACGGCGACCTACGAGCAGTACTTC
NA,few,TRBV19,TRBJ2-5,CASSKPGGGQETQYF,TGTGCCAGTAGCAAACCCGGAGGGGGCCAAGAGACCCAGTACTTC
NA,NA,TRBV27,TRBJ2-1,CASSLAGFSYNEQFF,TGTGCCAGCAGTTTGGCGGGATTTTCCTACAATGAGCAGTTCTTC
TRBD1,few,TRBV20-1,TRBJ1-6,CSARPGQGTHYNSPLHF,TGCAGTGCTAGACCGGGACAGGGGACCCACTATAATTCACCCCTCCACTTT
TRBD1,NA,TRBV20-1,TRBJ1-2,CSARDRLNYGYTF,TGCAGTGCTAGGGACAGGCTTAACTATGGCTACACCTTC
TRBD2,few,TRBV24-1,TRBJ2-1,CASSRTSGGAENEQFF,TGTGCCAGCAGCCGAACTAGCGGGGGGGCGGAAAATGAGCAGTTCTTC
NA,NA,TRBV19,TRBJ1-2,CASSIAQTEYYGYTF,TGTGCCAGTAGTATCGCTCAAACCGAATACTATGGCTACACCTTC
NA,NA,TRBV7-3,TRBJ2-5,CASSKSPGGGETQYF,TGTGCCAGCAGCAAAAGCCCCGGGGGCGGAGAGACCCAGTACTTC
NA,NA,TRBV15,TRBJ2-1,CATSMRLSSYNEQFF,TGTGCCACCAGCATGAGGTTGAGCTCCTACAATGAGCAGTTCTTC
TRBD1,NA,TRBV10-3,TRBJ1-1,CAISAGTATEAFF,TGTGCCATCAGCGCCGGGACAGCTACTGAAGCTTTCTTT
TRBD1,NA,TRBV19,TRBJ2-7,CATTRSGTGGGEQYF,TGTGCCACGACAAGATCCGGGACAGGGGGTGGCGAGCAGTACTTC
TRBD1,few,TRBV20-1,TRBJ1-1,CSARDGQDNTEAFF,TGCAGTGCTAGAGATGGACAGGACAACACTGAAGCTTTCTTT
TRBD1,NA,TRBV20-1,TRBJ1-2,CSAPAQFRGLGGYTF,TGCAGTGCTCCCGCTCAATTCAGGGGGCTGGGTGGCTACACCTTC
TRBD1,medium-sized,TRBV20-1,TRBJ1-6,CSAILPGGSPLHF,TGCAGTGCTATTCTCCCAGGGGGTTCACCCCTCCACTTT
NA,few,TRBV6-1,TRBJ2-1,CASSGVRLGWEQFF,TGTGCCAGCAGTGGGGTTCGACTGGGCTGGGAGCAGTTCTTC
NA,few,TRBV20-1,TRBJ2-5,CSASPGRQETQYF,TGCAGTGCTAGTCCGGGGCGACAAGAGACCCAGTACTTC
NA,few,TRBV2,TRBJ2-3,CARIGLRTDTQYF,TGTGCCAGGATAGGACTTCGCACAGATACGCAGTATTTT
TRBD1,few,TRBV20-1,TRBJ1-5,CSARSRDRAYQPQHF,TGCAGTGCTAGGAGCCGGGACAGGGCCTATCAGCCCCAGCATTTT
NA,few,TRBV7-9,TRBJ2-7,CASSFFVAYEQYF,TGTGCCAGCAGCTTCTTTGTGGCCTACGAGCAGTACTTC
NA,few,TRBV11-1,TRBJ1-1,CASSSNGRGSTEAFF,TGTGCCAGCAGCTCCAATGGTAGGGGGAGTACTGAAGCTTTCTTT
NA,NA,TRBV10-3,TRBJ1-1,CAIQTDLNTEAFF,TGTGCCATCCAGACAGACTTGAACACTGAAGCTTTCTTT
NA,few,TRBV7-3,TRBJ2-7,CASSPDHNYEQYF,TGTGCCAGCAGCCCCGATCACAACTACGAGCAGTACTTC
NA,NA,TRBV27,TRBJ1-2,CASSTTRTAYGYTF,TGTGCCAGCAGTACCACCCGGACAGCCTATGGCTACACCTTC
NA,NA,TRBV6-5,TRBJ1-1,CASSYEGPLSYYTEAFF,TGTGCCAGCAGTTATGAGGGGCCCCTCTCATATTACACTGAAGCTTTCTTT
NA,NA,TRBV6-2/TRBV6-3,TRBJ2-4,CASRTVAKNIQYF,TGTGCCAGCCGGACAGTAGCCAAAAACATTCAGTACTTC
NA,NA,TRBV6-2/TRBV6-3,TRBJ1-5,CASSYRGRDSNQPQHF,TGTGCCAGCAGTTACCGCGGGCGGGATAGCAATCAGCCCCAGCATTTT
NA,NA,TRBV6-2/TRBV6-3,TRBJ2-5,CASSPPLETQYF,TGTGCCAGCAGTCCCCCCTTGGAGACCCAGTACTTC
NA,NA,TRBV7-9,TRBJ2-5,CASSSSEGRRETQYF,TGTGCCAGCAGCTCAAGCGAGGGCCGCCGGGAGACCCAGTACTTC
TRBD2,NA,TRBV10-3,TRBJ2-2,CAIGAGLAGGPATGELFF,TGTGCCATCGGTGCAGGACTAGCGGGGGGGCCGGCTACCGGGGAGCTGTTTTTT
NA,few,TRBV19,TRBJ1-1,CASTGSGETEAFF,TGTGCCAGTACCGGGTCCGGGGAGACTGAAGCTTTCTTT
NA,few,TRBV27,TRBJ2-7,CASSFGPYEQYF,TGTGCCAGCAGTTTTGGGCCCTACGAGCAGTACTTC
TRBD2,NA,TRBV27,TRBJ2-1,CASSPRGLAGAYNEQFF,TGTGCCAGCAGTCCCCGGGGGCTAGCGGGAGCCTACAATGAGCAGTTCTTC
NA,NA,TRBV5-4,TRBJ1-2,CASSTDKGEGYTF,TGTGCCAGCAGTACAGACAAGGGTGAGGGCTACACCTTC
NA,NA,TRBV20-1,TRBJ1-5,CSARRGSGDSNQPQHF,TGCAGTGCTAGGAGGGGGTCCGGGGATAGCAATCAGCCCCAGCATTTT
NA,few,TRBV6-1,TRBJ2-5,CASSERFGISEETQYF,TGTGCCAGCAGTGAACGCTTCGGGATATCAGAAGAGACCCAGTACTTC
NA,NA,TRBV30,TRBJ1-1,CAWSFRTRDLSEAFF,TGTGCCTGGAGTTTCCGGACGCGGGACCTTTCTGAAGCTTTCTTT
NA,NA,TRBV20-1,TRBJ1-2,CSARDGGRDGYTF,TGCAGTGCTAGGGATGGCGGCAGGGATGGCTACACCTTC
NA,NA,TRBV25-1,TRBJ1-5,CASSEGGAGNQPQHF,TGTGCCAGCAGTGAAGGAGGGGCGGGCAATCAGCCCCAGCATTTT
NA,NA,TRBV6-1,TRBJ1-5,CASSEVFGGIRQPQHF,TGTGCCAGCAGTGAAGTGTTCGGGGGAATAAGGCAGCCCCAGCATTTT
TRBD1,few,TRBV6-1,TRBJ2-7,CASSRGQGLFYEQYF,TGTGCCAGCAGCAGGGGACAGGGTTTATTCTACGAGCAGTACTTC
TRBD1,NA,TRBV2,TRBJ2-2,CATQLGTENTGELFF,TGTGCCACCCAGCTAGGGACAGAGAACACCGGGGAGCTGTTTTTT
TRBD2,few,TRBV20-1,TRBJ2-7,CSARDPERGSYEQYF,TGCAGTGCTAGAGATCCAGAGCGGGGATCCTACGAGCAGTACTTC
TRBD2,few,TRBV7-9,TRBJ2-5,CASSIAGQETQYF,TGTGCCAGCAGTATAGCGGGGCAAGAGACCCAGTACTTC
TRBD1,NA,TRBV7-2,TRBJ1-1,CASSSRTGTGGTEAFF,TGTGCCAGCAGCTCTAGAACCGGGACAGGGGGTACTGAAGCTTTCTTT
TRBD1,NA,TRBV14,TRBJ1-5,CASSLTGPNQPQHF,TGTGCCAGCAGCCTGACAGGGCCCAATCAGCCCCAGCATTTT
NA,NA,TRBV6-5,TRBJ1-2,CASSYPGGPGGYTF,TGTGCCAGCAGTTACCCTGGGGGGCCTGGTGGCTACACCTTC
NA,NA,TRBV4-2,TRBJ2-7,CASSRQRGGGSPYEQYF,TGTGCCAGCAGCCGACAAAGGGGGGGGGGGTCCCCCTACGAGCAGTACTTC